This T cell receptor (beta chain) was obtained from a study of vaccination and CD4 T cells after COVID-19. This clonotype came up a few times. The antigen is unknown. Time point here: late sampling 161 to 241 days after vaccination in a few convalescent patients. Treatment defined: approximately 10-day PBMC culture with coronavirus spike peptide pools or control peptides (ViraFEST assay). Study-wide results and caveats: Only after vaccination were a median approximately 86% of convalescents' reactive clones seen.

The study sequenced cultured CD4+ T cell DNA using the Oncomine TCR Beta short-read assay. Once CD4+ T cells had been cultured, genomic DNA was extracted from them. TCRdb passed the PCR reads through MiXCR, listing each CDR3 protein once. The table has approximately 24,000 distinct CDR3 sequences, roughly 40% seen once. CDR1 DFQATT and CDR2 SNEGSKA come from the germline V gene (reference sequence). V was cut by 3 bases and J by 4 bases, with 12 bases left in between. The CDR3 runs to 13 residues. The TCR was taken from a human donor who had recovered from COVID-19. The sample was CD4+ T cells from blood, cultured in vitro, taken about 7 months after SARS-CoV-2 vaccination. This chain joins TRBV20-1 and TRBJ1-1; a possible D gene is TRBD1 (5 bases). The DNA for the CDR3 is TGCAGTGCTAGCGGGGGATTGGCCACTGAAGCTTTCTTT. It is translated as CSASGGLATEAFF.